The 20 T cell receptor beta chains reported below all come from one sample, sequenced in a study of TIL therapy for anti-PD-1-resistant metastatic lung cancer. This was the immunoSEQ v3 assay. The protocol was immunoSEQ multiplex PCR, while the TCRdb copy is restricted to in-frame clones and leaves out a portion. The sample has approximately 95,000 clones; roughly 65% are singletons. Time point: pre-treatment sample, taken before nivolumab and TIL therapy. Tumor tissue came from excised metastases, mostly pleural nodules or supraclavicular lymph nodes. The material sequenced was tumor tissue, taken at baseline. The receptors derive from a person between 25 and 79 years old with non-small cell lung cancer.

This clone was seen a few times. V and J are TRBV9 and TRBJ1-1; D gene ambiguous. The CDR3 loop spans 13 amino acids. The V and J ends lost 0 bases and 5 bases respectively, with 8 bases between them. Looked up from germline, CDR1 is SGDLS and CDR2 is YYNGEE. CDR3: CASSVEVRTEAFF. CDR3 DNA: TGTGCCAGCAGCGTAGAGGTGAGGACTGAAGCTTTCTTT. Variable domain in full (rest from reference TRBV9 and TRBJ1-1): DSGVTQTPKHLITATGQRVTLRCSPRSGDLSVYWYQQSLDQGLQFLIQYYNGEERAKGNILERFSAQQFPDLHSELNLSSLELGDSALYFCASSVEVRTEAFFGQGTRLTVV.

The rearrangement joins TRBV6-2 or TRBV6-3 to TRBJ2-7; tentative D call: TRBD2 (5 bases). There are 17 residues in the CDR3. Trimming took off 0 bases at V and 4 bases at J, with 19 bases between the two ends. Germline CDR1 is MNHEY and CDR2 is SVGEGT. CDR3 DNA: TGTGCCAGCAGTTACTCCCTCTCGGAGCTAGCCACTTACGAGCAGTACTTC. This encodes CASSYSLSELATYEQYF.

This chain connects TRBV2 to TRBJ2-4; D not certain. This CDR3 is built from 13 residues. Looked up from germline, CDR1 is SNHLY and CDR2 is FYNNEI. The V gene lost 8 bases and the J gene lost 5 bases, with 13 bases spanning the gap. The CDR3 sequence is CASGINNQNIQYF. Written as DNA, the CDR3 is TGTGCCAGCGGTATTAATAATCAAAACATTCAGTACTTC.

The chain links TRBV5-1 to TRBJ2-3; TRBD2 is a possible D gene (6 bases). CDR1 SGHRS and CDR2 YFSETQ come from the germline V gene. V dropped 0 bases and J dropped 1 base, with 12 bases sitting between them. This CDR3 has 16 amino acids. CDR3 DNA sequence: TGCGCCAGCAGCTTGGTGGAAGGGGAGGGCACAGATACGCAGTATTTT. Its translation: CASSLVEGEGTDTQYF.

The CDR3 spells CAINSNNPSYEQYF. The CDR3 nucleotides are TGTGCCATCAACTCCAACAATCCCTCGTACGAGCAGTACTTC. This chain uses TRBV10-3 with TRBJ2-7; D not certain. The CDR3 extends over 14 amino acids. The ends were cut back, 7 bases at V and 4 bases at J, with 17 bases in the middle. CDR1 and CDR2 from the germline V gene are ENHRY and SYGVKD.

CDR3 nucleotide sequence: TGTGCCAGCAGTTATTACACAGATACGCAGTATTTT. Its protein product is CASSYYTDTQYF. The chain uses TRBV2 and TRBJ2-3, with D hard to call. In germline, CDR1 is SNHLY, CDR2 FYNNEI. V was pared by 5 bases and J by 2 bases, with 5 bases between. The CDR3 runs to 12 residues.

The chain couples TRBV28 to TRBJ2-7; no clear D. V was clipped by 2 bases and J by 6 bases, with 17 bases between them. The CDR3 loop spans 15 amino acids. Germline V gene sequence: CDR1 MDHEN, CDR2 SYDVKM. The chain's CDR3 is CASSLERPDGTEQYF. In nucleotides, the CDR3 is TGTGCCAGCAGTTTAGAAAGACCGGACGGCACCGAGCAGTACTTC.

This chain uses TRBV6-6 with TRBJ2-2; 7 nucleotides agree with TRBD1. This CDR3 spans 15 amino acids. With V trimmed by 7 bases and J by 5 bases, 10 bases remained unmatched. The germline V gene has CDR1 MNHNY and CDR2 SVGAGI (reference sequence). The CDR3 loop reads CASTLDRARTGELFF. The CDR3 DNA reads as TGTGCCAGCACCTTAGACAGGGCCCGTACCGGGGAGCTGTTTTTT.

This chain links TRBV27 with TRBJ2-2, with D uncertain. The V gene's germline CDR1 is MNHEY and CDR2 SMNVEV (reference sequence). The ends were cut back, 4 bases at V and 3 bases at J, with 9 bases in the middle. The CDR3 length is 14 residues. The chain's CDR3 is CASSSAEYTGELFF. The CDR3 DNA is TGTGCCAGCAGTTCCGCAGAGTACACCGGGGAGCTGTTTTTT.

The chain is built from TRBV7-8 and TRBJ1-1; D remains ambiguous. The CDR3 covers 15 residues. The germline gives CDR1 SGHVS, CDR2 FQNEAQ. V was shortened by 1 base and J by 3 bases, with 12 bases between the two germline ends. CDR3 region: CASSLGTGPYTEAFF. The DNA for the CDR3 is TGTGCCAGCAGCTTAGGAACGGGCCCGTACACTGAAGCTTTCTTT.

CDR3 region: CASSVEASRVNEQFF. The DNA for the CDR3 is TGTGCCAGCAGCGTAGAGGCTTCGAGGGTGAATGAGCAGTTCTTC. The chain has TRBV9 and TRBJ2-1; possibly TRBD2 for D (5 bases). Germline lookup yields CDR1 SGDLS and CDR2 YYNGEE. V was trimmed by 0 bases and J by 7 bases, leaving 14 bases between them. The CDR3 runs 15 residues.

This chain joins TRBV21-1 and TRBJ2-1; the D segment call TRBD2 is taken from the table without a DNA check. TRBV21-1 is shown as a pseudogene. This CDR3 spans 14 amino acids. CDR3 sequence: CASSKEDFYNEQFF. CDR3 in DNA: TGTGCCAGCAGCAAAGAGGACTTCTACAATGAGCAGTTCTTC.

J is TRBJ2-5 and V is TRBV11-2; the D is unclear. The CDR3 has 13 residues. The V gene lost 5 bases and the J gene lost 5 bases, with 12 bases spanning the gap. Germline V gene lookup returns CDR1 SGHAT and CDR2 FQNNGV. CDR3 DNA: TGTGCCAGCAGCCCTGGCTATCGTGAGACCCAGTACTTC. This gives the protein CASSPGYRETQYF.

This chain connects TRBV27 to TRBJ1-5; D remains unclear. Per the germline V gene, CDR1 is MNHEY and CDR2 is SMNVEV (reference sequence). The CDR3 loop spans 15 amino acids. Trimming stripped 5 bases from V and 3 bases from J, with 14 bases between. The CDR3 DNA follows: TGTGCCAGCAGTCCGATGTGGGGAAACAATCAGCCCCAGCATTTT. Its translation: CASSPMWGNNQPQHF.

This clone was seen a handful of times. V is TRBV7-2 and J is TRBJ2-2; D is perhaps TRBD1 (5 bases). The CDR3 is made up of 16 amino acids. V dropped 10 bases and J dropped 4 bases, with 22 bases sitting between them. Germline V lookup: CDR1 SGHTA, CDR2 FQGNSA. CDR3 in amino acids: CANPPQGKVGTGELFF. In DNA, the CDR3 is TGTGCCAACCCGCCCCAGGGTAAGGTTGGCACCGGGGAGCTGTTTTTT.

This chain links TRBV11-3 with TRBJ2-2, with TRBD2 as a possible D gene (6 bases). Looked up from germline, CDR1 is SGHNT and CDR2 is YENEEA. The CDR3 contains 15 residues. Trimming pared 0 bases from V and 8 bases from J, leaving 13 bases between. The CDR3: CASSLEGTLNGELFF. The CDR3 nucleotides read TGTGCCAGCAGCTTAGAAGGGACTCTAAATGGGGAGCTGTTTTTT.

The chain joins TRBV4-1 to TRBJ1-1; D not certain. The V and J ends lost 4 bases and 0 bases respectively, with 6 bases between them. Per germline, CDR1 MGHRA and CDR2 YSYEKL. This CDR3 region has 13 residues. The CDR3 DNA is TGCGCCAGCAGCCTTGACGTGAACACTGAAGCTTTCTTT. Translating gives CASSLDVNTEAFF.

The chain has TRBV6-1 and TRBJ2-3; maybe TRBD2 (5 bases). Trimming took off 3 bases at V and 11 bases at J, with 18 bases between the two ends. The germline CDR1 and CDR2 sequences are MNHNS and SASEGT. CDR3 length: 14 residues. CDR3 amino acids: CASSDPFGPRGQYF. The CDR3 DNA reads TGTGCCAGCAGTGACCCATTTGGGCCTCGGGGGCAGTATTTT.

The rearrangement links TRBV6-5 to TRBJ2-1; D remains ambiguous. CDR1 is MNHEY, CDR2 SVGAGI, per germline. The CDR3 contains 14 residues. The V end was cut by 5 bases, the J end by 6 bases, with 14 bases between. In DNA form, the CDR3 reads TGTGCCAGCAGTCCCTCCGGTGCTGTCAATGAGCAGTTCTTC. Its translation is CASSPSGAVNEQFF.

The chain joins TRBV6-5 to TRBJ1-1; D perhaps matches TRBD1 (6 bases). Germline values: CDR1 MNHEY, CDR2 SVGAGI. V was clipped by 7 bases and J by 1 base, with 10 bases between them. This CDR3 comprises 13 residues. The CDR3 sequence: CASTQGGNTEAFF. The CDR3, as DNA: TGTGCCAGCACCCAAGGGGGGAACACTGAAGCTTTCTTT.